This TCR beta chain emerged from a study of control samples from healthy donors and cancer patients. V shed 3 bases and J shed 0 bases, with 14 bases lying between them. Germline lookup yields CDR1 MNHNS and CDR2 SASEGT. The CDR3 sequence is 16 residues long. Only in-frame clones appear in the TCRdb table, and some are missing; sequencing was by immunoSEQ multiplex PCR. The sample consists of some 99,000 clones, less than 95% of them appearing once. The chain links TRBV6-1 to TRBJ1-1; no definite D call. The TCR comes from a human donor in good health. The donor label of this sample is uncertain. The sequencing input was blood. The CDR3 DNA reads as TGTGCCAGCAGTGATTCCAGGTCCCACATGAACACTGAAGCTTTCTTT. Amino acids: CASSDSRSHMNTEAFF.